These 3 T cell receptor beta chains share one sample of origin, sequenced in a study of blood T cell repertoires in COVID-19. Method: immunoSEQ multiplex PCR; TCRdb's copy keeps in-frame clones and lacks some. The data show 400,000 to 500,000 clones, 85% to 90% seen once. Sample: PBMCs or T cells enriched from blood (not recorded which). Source of these receptors: a woman aged 35 to 49 who had recovered from COVID-19.

The chain couples TRBV5-6 to TRBJ1-4; TRBD1 agrees at 12 bases. Germline lookup yields CDR1 SGHDT and CDR2 YYEEEE. The CDR3 contains 14 residues. Trimming took 4 bases from V and 8 from J; bases not matched to a gene: 3. The CDR3 is CASSLGQGAEKLFF. The CDR3 DNA sequence: TGTGCCAGCAGCCTGGGACAGGGGGCGGAAAAACTGTTTTTT.

This clone was counted once. The V call is TRBV19, the J call TRBJ1-4; the match to TRBD1 covers 7 bases. The CDR3 loop spans 16 amino acids. Germline assignment: CDR1 LNHDA and CDR2 SQIVND (reference sequence). Trimming at V came to 10 bases and at J to 0 bases, leaving 11 bases not matched to a gene. The CDR3 DNA reads TGTGCCACCCGGGACAGCCCCGTTGCAACTAATGAAAAACTGTTTTTT. Amino acid sequence: CATRDSPVATNEKLFF.

The chain has TRBV5-4 and TRBJ2-2, with 9 bases lining up with TRBD2. J lost 5 bases, V lost 0 bases, and 8 bases had no gene match. From germline, CDR1 is SGHNT and CDR2 YYREEE (reference sequence). This CDR3 has 17 amino acids. The CDR3 protein is CASSLDGAGGRTGELFF. Written as DNA, the CDR3 is TGTGCCAGCAGCTTGGACGGGGCGGGAGGGAGGACCGGGGAGCTGTTTTTT.